This T cell receptor beta chain was captured in a study of cytomegalovirus exposure and HLA in healthy donors. Study observations and caveats: Testing in vitro showed a few CMV-associated chains specific for CMV antigens.

Generated by immunoSEQ multiplex PCR, the TCRdb table keeps only in-frame clones and is missing some. Among approximately 100,000 clones listed, 88% were seen once. Concerning this clone: No antigen is known for it.

The CDR3 is made up of 14 amino acids. Germline CDR1 and CDR2: MGHRA and YSYEKL. V lost 4 bases, J lost 6 bases, and 6 bases stayed unmatched. The receptor was isolated from a woman aged 18-29 years in good health and CMV-seropositive. Sequencing was performed on PBMCs. This chain uses TRBV4-1 with TRBJ2-1, with 7 positions matching TRBD1. CDR3 sequence: CASSLPGQSNEQFF. The DNA for the CDR3 is TGCGCCAGCAGCCTGCCGGGACAGAGCAATGAGCAGTTCTTC.